The 23 T cell receptor beta chains listed next were all sequenced from one sample in a study of neurological immune-mediated disorders. Via MiXCR, TCRdb re-called the 5' RACE reads, giving one row per CDR3 protein. The data hold 95,000 or so distinct CDR3 sequences, with 3% to 4% observed a single time. The sequencing input was PBMCs. These receptors originate from a woman aged 18-30 years with multiple sclerosis.

At least ten counts were recorded for this clonotype. This chain connects TRBV2 to TRBJ1-1; no definite D call. The V gene lost 7 bases and the J gene lost 7 bases, with 13 bases spanning the gap. Germline CDR1 is SNHLY and CDR2 is FYNNEI. The length of the CDR3 is 12 residues. The CDR3: CASNNGFGEAFF. DNA for the CDR3: TGTGCCAGCAATAATGGGTTTGGTGAAGCTTTCTTT.

This clonotype was seen repeatedly, ten times or more. This chain uses TRBV6-6 with TRBJ2-2; D is undetermined. The CDR3 contains 16 residues. Between the trimmed V and J ends, which lost 5 bases and 0 bases, there was a span of 13 bases. Germline assignment: CDR1 MNHNY and CDR2 SVGAGI (reference sequence). CDR3 bases: TGTGCCAGCAGTCACCCGGACGGAACGAACACCGGGGAGCTGTTTTTT. Translation: CASSHPDGTNTGELFF.

This clonotype was counted ten times or more. Here the CDR3 reads CSARSSLNTEAFF. The CDR3 coding sequence is TGCAGTGCTAGATCCTCCCTCAACACTGAAGCTTTCTTT. The chain uses TRBV20-1 and TRBJ1-1; D unresolved. Trimming took 2 bases from V and 2 from J, leaving 9 bases between them. Germline V lookup: CDR1 DFQATT, CDR2 SNEGSKA (reference sequence). The CDR3 is 13 residues long.

In its sample, this clonotype was seen many times. This chain joins TRBV10-3 and TRBJ2-1, with TRBD2 identical over 8 bases. CDR3 length: 15 residues. With 3 bases clipped from V and 10 bases from J, the junction kept 11 bases outside the gene matches. Germline V CDR1 and CDR2: ENHRY, SYGVKD. In DNA, the CDR3 is TGTGCCATCAGTGAATACCCGGGACTAGGGGTGGAGCAGTTCTTC. It is translated as CAISEYPGLGVEQFF.

This clonotype has a count of ten or more. The chain is built from TRBV27 and TRBJ2-7, with 9 positions matching TRBD2. Germline CDR1 and CDR2: MNHEY and SMNVEV (reference sequence). The trim removed 6 bases at V and 0 bases at J, leaving 12 bases unmatched. CDR3 length equals 17 residues. CDR3 amino acids: CASRRELEREDSYEQYF. In DNA, the CDR3 is TGTGCCAGCAGGAGGGAACTGGAGCGGGAGGACTCCTACGAGCAGTACTTC.

The table lists this clonotype with many counts. This chain connects TRBV9 to TRBJ1-2, with 7 bases fitting TRBD1. The CDR3 contains 15 residues. Germline-derived CDR1 and CDR2 are SGDLS and YYNGEE. V was clipped by 4 bases and J by 0 bases; unmatched bases: 6. The chain's CDR3 is CASSPGTAANYGYTF. Written as DNA, the CDR3 is TGTGCCAGCAGCCCAGGGACAGCAGCTAACTATGGCTACACCTTC.

This clonotype was found many times. The rearrangement links TRBV11-2 to TRBJ2-1, with 7 nucleotides matching TRBD2. The V gene end was trimmed by 4 bases and the J gene end by 8 bases; junction bases not matched to a gene: 14. The germline CDR1 and CDR2 sequences are SGHAT and FQNNGV. The CDR3 has 16 amino acids. DNA for the CDR3: TGTGCCAGCAGCTCCAGCGGGGTCTGGTTTCGACATGAGCAGTTCTTC. Its protein is CASSSSGVWFRHEQFF.

By share, this clonotype ranks as medium-sized (0.01 to 0.1%). The chain carries TRBV4-1 and TRBJ1-1, with D hard to call. The CDR3 has 15 amino acids. Trimming shortened V by 1 base and J by 1 base, and 10 bases separated the two germline ends. The germline gives CDR1 MGHRA, CDR2 YSYEKL. CDR3 DNA: TGCGCCAGCAGCCAAGGGCAGAACAAGAACACTGAAGCTTTCTTT. As protein: CASSQGQNKNTEAFF.

The sample holds many counts of this clonotype. The V gene is TRBV5-5, the J gene TRBJ2-3, with unresolved D. The CDR3 extends over 16 amino acids. V lost 0 bases and J 0 bases, leaving 11 bases between the germline ends. Germline V gene sequence: CDR1 SGHKS, CDR2 YYEKEE (reference sequence). CDR3 sequence: CASSLAPITSTDTQYF. CDR3 DNA: TGTGCCAGCAGCTTGGCCCCGATCACTAGCACAGATACGCAGTATTTT.

There are many counts of this clonotype. The V call is TRBV29-1, the J call TRBJ2-1; 10 bases are shared with TRBD2. Looked up from germline, CDR1 is SQVTM and CDR2 is ANQGSEA. Trimming took 1 base from V and 5 from J; bases not matched to a gene: 8. The CDR3 is made up of 16 amino acids. Here the CDR3 reads CSVEGAGTSADNEQFF. The DNA of the CDR3 is TGCAGCGTTGAAGGGGCGGGGACTAGCGCTGACAATGAGCAGTTCTTC.

The table lists this clonotype with many counts. This rearrangement joins TRBV7-9 to TRBJ1-1; D unresolved. Trimming took 5 bases from V and 6 from J, leaving 16 bases between them. The germline gives CDR1 SEHNR, CDR2 FQNEAQ (reference sequence). The CDR3 covers 14 residues. The CDR3 reads CASSPGGIRAEAFF. The CDR3, as DNA: TGTGCCAGCAGCCCCGGAGGAATCCGCGCTGAAGCTTTCTTT. The entire variable domain, with the rest obtained from reference TRBV7-9 and TRBJ1-1, is as follows: DTGVSQNPRHKITKRGQNVTFRCDPISEHNRLYWYRQTLGQGPEFLTYFQNEAQLEKSRLLSDRFSAERPKGSFSTLEIQRTEQGDSAMYLCASSPGGIRAEAFFGQGTRLTVV.

In this sample, this clonotype turned up many times. The rearrangement joins TRBV5-1 to TRBJ2-6, with TRBD1 as a possible D gene (9 bases). Germline V gene sequence: CDR1 SGHRS, CDR2 YFSETQ. V lost 6 bases and J 0 bases, leaving 25 bases between the germline ends. This CDR3 contains 20 residues. This CDR3 is CASTLPGGTGPYSGANVLTF. The CDR3 bases are TGCGCCAGCACTCTCCCGGGGGGGACAGGGCCCTACTCTGGGGCCAACGTCCTGACTTTC.

This clonotype has at least ten counts. The rearrangement joins TRBV12-3 or TRBV12-4 to TRBJ1-1, with a possible D match to TRBD1 (6 bases). The CDR3 is 13 residues long. The V and J ends lost 6 bases and 4 bases respectively, with 12 bases between them. The CDR3 DNA follows: TGTGCCAGCAGGAGTGGGGGCGGCACTGAAGCTTTCTTT. Translated, it gives CASRSGGGTEAFF.

This clonotype appeared many times. The chain is built from TRBV28 and TRBJ2-3; D gene unclear. The CDR3 is 15 amino acids. V was cut by 3 bases and J by 5 bases, with 15 bases left in between. CDR1 is MDHEN and CDR2 is SYDVKM in the germline V gene. CDR3 sequence reads: CASSFLSESRDTQYF. In nucleotides, the CDR3 is TGTGCCAGCAGTTTCCTTTCGGAATCTAGAGATACGCAGTATTTT.

This clonotype was counted ten times or more. This rearrangement joins TRBV7-9 to TRBJ1-1; 7 bases fit TRBD1. Trimming cost V 5 bases and J 5 bases; bases outside gene matches: 11. In germline, CDR1 is SEHNR, CDR2 FQNEAQ (reference sequence). The CDR3 covers 15 residues. CDR3 sequence: CASSPPRAGGTEAFF. CDR3 sequence (DNA): TGTGCCAGCAGCCCCCCGAGGGCAGGGGGAACTGAAGCTTTCTTT.

This clonotype was observed many times. The rearrangement joins TRBV6-5 to TRBJ1-4; no clear D gene. CDR3 size: 15 residues. Germline V gives CDR1 MNHEY, CDR2 SVGAGI. Trimming left V 0 bases short and J 3 bases short, with 8 bases between. CDR3 nucleotides: TGTGCCAGCAGTTACTCACGGGAACCTAATGAAAAACTGTTTTTT. Protein product: CASSYSREPNEKLFF.

This clonotype was seen at least ten times. The chain is built from TRBV6-1 and TRBJ2-7; 7 positions match TRBD1. The germline V gene encodes CDR1 MNHNS and CDR2 SASEGT. There are 15 residues in the CDR3. V trimming: 9 bases; J trimming: 0 bases; junction bases outside the gene matches: 11. CDR3 region: CASSPGTANSYEQYF. For the CDR3, the DNA is TGTGCCAGTTCCCCCGGGACAGCGAACTCCTACGAGCAGTACTTC.

This clonotype was picked up many times. J is TRBJ1-6 and V is TRBV20-1; a possible D gene is TRBD1 (5 bases). The CDR3 extends over 15 amino acids. The V gene lost 7 bases and the J gene lost 0 bases, with 13 bases spanning the gap. Germline CDR1 and CDR2: DFQATT and SNEGSKA (reference sequence). This CDR3 is CSVGGPSSYNSPLHF. As DNA, the CDR3 is TGCAGTGTTGGGGGACCGAGCTCCTATAATTCACCCCTCCACTTT.

This clonotype was seen ten or more times. This chain joins TRBV20-1 and TRBJ2-5; 10 nucleotides align to TRBD1. The junction had 8 bases not matched to a gene; V was cut back by 5 bases and J by 5 bases. This CDR3 comprises 14 residues. Germline V lookup: CDR1 DFQATT, CDR2 SNEGSKA (reference sequence). CDR3 protein: CSAEGQGQGETQYF. The CDR3 DNA reads TGCAGTGCTGAGGGACAGGGGCAGGGGGAGACCCAGTACTTC.

Many counts were recorded for this clonotype. The chain combines TRBV20-1 with TRBJ2-5; D remains unclear. This CDR3 contains 14 residues. Trimming took off 5 bases at V and 5 bases at J, with 18 bases between the two ends. Looked up from germline, CDR1 is DFQATT and CDR2 is SNEGSKA (reference sequence). DNA of the CDR3: TGCAGTGCTGCTCTAGGGTTTCTCGGGGAGACCCAGTACTTC. This encodes CSAALGFLGETQYF.

This clonotype showed up many times. The chain employs TRBV29-1 and TRBJ2-1; D may match TRBD1 or TRBD2 (5 bases each). The CDR3 length is 14 residues. Looked up from germline, CDR1 is SQVTM and CDR2 is ANQGSEA. Trimming removed 5 bases from V and 3 bases from J, with 14 bases in between. The CDR3 DNA reads as TGCAGCGTTCGGGACCGACCTAACTACAATGAGCAGTTCTTC. Protein sequence: CSVRDRPNYNEQFF.

There are many counts of this clonotype. The chain links TRBV12-3 or TRBV12-4 to TRBJ1-1; D is uncertain. This CDR3 is built from 14 residues. V gave up 5 bases and J gave up 2 bases, with 12 bases separating them. CDR3 amino acids: CASSAGTENTEAFF. The DNA for the CDR3 is TGTGCCAGCAGTGCAGGCACTGAAAACACTGAAGCTTTCTTT.

The sample holds many counts of this clonotype. The chain couples TRBV5-1 to TRBJ2-5, with 9 bases lining up with TRBD2. Germline V gene data show CDR1 as SGHRS and CDR2 as YFSETQ. CDR3 length: 18 residues. J lost 5 bases, V lost 3 bases, and 17 bases had no gene match. The CDR3 protein is CASSSREIVLAGRETQYF. In nucleotides, the CDR3 is TGCGCCAGCAGCTCCCGGGAGATCGTGCTAGCGGGAAGGGAGACCCAGTACTTC.